The clone carrying this T cell receptor beta chain was detected many times. This specimen comes from a study of T cells in Graves' hyperthyroidism and ophthalmopathy. The germline V and J ends were trimmed by 0 bases and 4 bases, with 9 bases remaining between them. The CDR3 has 14 amino acids. Authors of the study amplified TCR beta CDR3 regions from RNA transcripts. HTBI primers drove first-round RT-PCR of the TCR CDR3. TCRdb independently ran MiXCR on the multiplex PCR reads; one entry per CDR3 protein. This repertoire shows approximately 510,000 distinct CDR3 sequences, under 25% found once; its top ten account for around 27%.

Input material: blood. The chain links TRBV12-3 or TRBV12-4 to TRBJ1-2; D gene uncertain. The origin of this receptor is a man aged 18 to 29 with Graves' hyperthyroidism. The CDR3 loop is CASSLARRSYGYTF. The CDR3 DNA sequence: TGTGCCAGCAGTTTAGCGCGGCGGTCCTATGGCTACACCTTC.